These 12 T cell receptor beta chains share one sample of origin, sequenced in a study of graft-versus-host responses after intestinal transplantation. Their antigens are not known. Measured with immunoSEQ multiplex PCR; TCRdb has only the in-frame clones, and not every one. The table includes approximately 99,000 clones, just under 95% detected once. The material sequenced was unstimulated CD8+ T cells sorted from spleen or lymph node cells, taken before transplant. The source is a human donor who was the organ donor for an intestinal transplant.

This chain links TRBV15 with TRBJ1-2, with D possibly being TRBD1 (6 bases). The CDR3 contains 13 residues. V lost 7 bases and J lost 5, with 14 bases in between. CDR1 and CDR2 from the germline V gene are LNHNV and YYDKDF (reference sequence). This CDR3 is CATTGHLSYGYTF. The CDR3 nucleotides read TGTGCCACCACGGGACACCTTTCTTATGGCTACACCTTC.

V and J are TRBV28 and TRBJ1-3; D possibly corresponds to TRBD1 (5 bases). Trimming pared 6 bases from V and 0 bases from J, leaving 12 bases between. CDR3 length equals 15 residues. Looked up from germline, CDR1 is MDHEN and CDR2 is SYDVKM. CDR3 loop: CASSLGQVSGNTIYF. The CDR3 coding sequence is TGTGCCAGCAGCTTGGGGCAGGTCTCTGGAAACACCATATATTTT.

The chain has TRBV11-2 and TRBJ2-3, with 9 bases lining up with TRBD1. There are 14 residues in the CDR3. V shed 5 bases, J shed 3 bases, and the junction held 3 bases outside the gene matches. Germline CDR1 and CDR2: SGHAT and FQNNGV. The CDR3 spells CASSQGTGTDTQYF. DNA of the CDR3: TGTGCCAGCAGCCAGGGGACAGGGACAGATACGCAGTATTTT.

This clone was counted a few times. The J gene is TRBJ2-7, the V gene TRBV6-5; weak D call: TRBD1 (6 bases). Germline CDR1 and CDR2: MNHEY and SVGAGI. The length of the CDR3 is 16 residues. V lost 2 bases to trimming and J lost 5 bases, with 19 bases between them. CDR3 sequence: CASSYGPTGTLNEQYF. CDR3 in DNA: TGTGCCAGCAGTTACGGGCCCACAGGGACGCTAAACGAGCAGTACTTC.

The V gene is TRBV9, the J gene TRBJ2-7, with D perhaps matching TRBD2 (6 bases). The CDR3 runs 13 residues. Trimming took off 0 bases at V and 3 bases at J, with 7 bases between the two ends. Looked up from germline, CDR1 is SGDLS and CDR2 is YYNGEE. The CDR3 coding sequence is TGTGCCAGCAGCGTAGGGGGGGACTACGAGCAGTACTTC. Protein sequence: CASSVGGDYEQYF.

The chain carries TRBV15 and TRBJ2-1; D uncertain. V lost 8 bases to trimming and J lost 0 bases, with 14 bases between them. Germline CDR1 and CDR2: LNHNV and YYDKDF (reference sequence). This CDR3 contains 15 residues. The CDR3 spells CATVPWRNSYNEQFF. In DNA form, the CDR3 reads TGTGCCACCGTACCCTGGCGGAACTCCTACAATGAGCAGTTCTTC.

This clone was counted a single time. The same CDR3 is also encoded by other DNA sequences in this sample. CDR3 nucleotide sequence: TGCGCCAGCAGCTCATATCCCGGGACAGGGAAGCGGGACACTGAAGCTTTCTTT. Its protein is CASSSYPGTGKRDTEAFF. The V gene is TRBV4-1, the J gene TRBJ1-1; TRBD1 agrees at 9 bases. The V and J ends lost 5 bases and 3 bases, in that order; junction bases with no gene match: 16. Germline V CDR1 and CDR2: MGHRA, YSYEKL. The CDR3 has 18 residues.

The genes are TRBV5-8 and TRBJ2-7; no clear D. The CDR3 runs 14 residues. V was pared by 5 bases and J by 4 bases, with 16 bases between. Germline CDR1 SGHTS, CDR2 YDEGEE. The CDR3, as DNA: TGTGCCAGCAGAAAAACGGGTCCCCTTTACGAGCAGTACTTC. Its translation is CASRKTGPLYEQYF.

J is TRBJ1-3 and V is TRBV5-4, with 7 bases identical to TRBD1. The germline gives CDR1 SGHNT, CDR2 YYREEE (reference sequence). The CDR3 loop spans 14 amino acids. V was pared by 4 bases and J by 4 bases, with 5 bases of the junction left unmatched. CDR3 nucleotide sequence: TGTGCCAGCAGCACACAGGGGTTGGGAAACACCATATATTTT. As protein: CASSTQGLGNTIYF. Combining the CDR3 with reference TRBV5-4 and TRBJ1-3 gives the whole variable domain ETGVTQSPTHLIKTRGQQVTLRCSSQSGHNTVSWYQQALGQGPQFIFQYYREEENGRGNFPPRFSGLQFPNYSSELNVNALELDDSALYLCASSTQGLGNTIYFGEGSWLTVV.

The genes are TRBV7-9 and TRBJ2-1, with 11 bases that match TRBD1. This CDR3 contains 15 residues. The ends lost 5 bases at V and 6 bases at J; junction bases unmatched: 6. Germline V CDR1 and CDR2: SEHNR, FQNEAQ (reference sequence). This CDR3 reads CASSLKGQGGNEQFF. CDR3 in DNA: TGTGCCAGCAGCCTAAAGGGACAGGGGGGCAATGAGCAGTTCTTC.

This sequence joins TRBV10-3 and TRBJ2-7, with D possibly being TRBD1 (5 bases). Germline loops: CDR1 ENHRY, CDR2 SYGVKD. CDR3 length equals 14 residues. CDR3 loop: CSDKGQYASYEQYF. As DNA, the CDR3 is TGTTCAGACAAGGGGCAGTACGCCTCCTACGAGCAGTACTTC.

J is TRBJ2-5 and V is TRBV2, with 7 bases identical to TRBD2. CDR1 SNHLY and CDR2 FYNNEI come from the germline V gene. The J segment lost 2 bases and the V segment lost 6 bases, leaving 3 bases of the junction unmatched. The CDR3 consists of 13 residues. CDR3 loop: CASRLAFQETQYF. The CDR3 coding sequence is TGTGCCAGCAGACTAGCGTTTCAAGAGACCCAGTACTTC.